The rows below give T cell receptor beta chains drawn from one sample of a study of blood T cell repertoires in COVID-19. Method: immunoSEQ multiplex PCR; TCRdb's copy keeps in-frame clones and lacks some. The table lists roughly 200,000 clones, just over 85% of them singletons. Sample: PBMCs or T cells enriched from blood (not recorded which). The origin of the receptors is a woman aged 40 to 50 with acute COVID-19. Each CDR3 is given with its conserved first and last residue. A D gene is named only where the DNA matches it firmly. Size values are once, few and many counts, or a class for expanded clones, and some rows have none.

J gene | clone size | V gene | D gene | CDR3 protein | CDR3 DNA
TRBJ1-4 | - | TRBV5-6 | - | CASSREEGSGIGEKLFF | TGTGCCAGCAGCCGGGAGGAGGGGTCAGGGATAGGTGAAAAACTGTTTTTT
TRBJ1-2 | few | TRBV5-4 | - | CASSRDTNYGYTF | TGTGCCAGCAGCCGTGACACAAACTATGGCTACACCTTC
TRBJ1-2 | - | TRBV24-1 | TRBD1 | CATKGQGQDGYTF | TGTGCCACCAAGGGACAGGGACAAGATGGCTACACCTTC
TRBJ1-6 | - | TRBV19 | - | CASNQGNSYSPLHF | TGTGCCAGTAATCAGGGGAATAGTTATTCACCCCTCCACTTT
TRBJ1-2 | - | TRBV1 | - | CTSSQGVRDRGACGYTF | TGCACCAGCAGCCAAGGAGTCCGGGACAGGGGAGCGTGTGGCTACACCTTC
TRBJ1-5 | - | TRBV6-2/TRBV6-3 | - | CASSGGISQPQHF | TGTGCCAGCAGTGGAGGGATCAGTCAGCCCCAGCATTTT
TRBJ2-2 | - | TRBV13 | - | CASSWPGSTGELFF | TGTGCCAGCAGCTGGCCGGGATCCACCGGGGAGCTGTTTTTT
TRBJ1-3 | - | TRBV9 | TRBD1 | CASSVGQGGGNTIYF | TGTGCCAGCAGCGTAGGACAGGGGGGCGGAAACACCATATATTTT
TRBJ1-2 | - | TRBV5-1 | - | CASSLAKRQTLSDYGYTF | TGCGCCAGCAGCTTGGCGAAGAGACAGACCCTTTCAGACTATGGCTACACCTTC
TRBJ2-2 | - | TRBV3-1/TRBV3-2 | - | CASSLPGELFF | TGTGCCAGCAGTCTACCCGGGGAGCTGTTTTTT
TRBJ2-3 | - | TRBV2 | - | CASSESWATSDTQYF | TGTGCCAGCAGTGAATCCTGGGCCACCTCAGATACGCAGTATTTT
TRBJ2-3 | - | TRBV7-9 | TRBD2 | CASSLSSGSTDTQYF | TGTGCCAGCAGCTTATCTAGCGGTAGCACAGATACGCAGTATTTT
TRBJ2-2 | - | TRBV27 | - | CASSLSWGAGELFF | TGTGCCAGCAGTTTATCGTGGGGGGCCGGGGAGCTGTTTTTT
TRBJ1-1 | - | TRBV15 | - | CATSRDLRRERHFNTEAFF | TGTGCCACCAGCAGAGATCTGAGGAGGGAACGACACTTCAACACTGAAGCTTTCTTT
TRBJ1-1 | - | TRBV12-3/TRBV12-4 | - | CASSGQMNTEAFF | TGTGCCAGCAGTGGACAGATGAACACTGAAGCTTTCTTT
TRBJ1-2 | - | TRBV29-1 | - | CSVASDGYTF | TGCAGCGTTGCATCGGATGGCTACACCTTC
TRBJ1-1 | - | TRBV12-5 | - | CASGTQGRDTEAFF | TGTGCTAGTGGTACACAGGGAAGGGACACTGAAGCTTTCTTT
TRBJ1-6 | - | TRBV23-1 | TRBD1 | CASSARQGYNSPLHF | TGCGCCAGCAGTGCTCGACAGGGGTATAATTCACCCCTCCACTTT
TRBJ1-1 | - | TRBV7-2 | - | CASSGWTDEAFF | TGTGCCAGCAGCGGATGGACTGACGAAGCTTTCTTT
TRBJ2-7 | - | TRBV7-2 | - | CASSPVSREQYF | TGTGCCAGCAGCCCAGTTTCACGAGAGCAGTACTTC
TRBJ2-3 | many | TRBV6-2/TRBV6-3 | - | CASSYFTYTDTQYF | TGTGCCAGCAGTTACTTTACATACACAGATACGCAGTATTTT
TRBJ1-1 | - | TRBV10-3 | - | CAISEVGGRLRNTEAFF | TGTGCCATCAGTGAGGTCGGGGGAAGATTGCGGAACACTGAAGCTTTCTTT
TRBJ2-1 | - | TRBV11-2 | TRBD2 | CASSSLTSGGAGYNEQFF | TGTGCCAGCAGCTCCTTGACTAGCGGGGGGGCCGGGTACAATGAGCAGTTCTTC
TRBJ1-1 | - | TRBV5-6 | TRBD1 | CASSPRQGTGTEAFF | TGTGCCAGCAGCCCTAGACAGGGGACAGGCACTGAAGCTTTCTTT
TRBJ1-1 | - | TRBV30 | TRBD1 | CAWSRGQGNTEAFF | TGTGCCTGGAGTAGGGGGCAGGGGAACACTGAAGCTTTCTTT
TRBJ1-6 | once | TRBV11-2 | TRBD1 | CASSSKTVKTGDGNSPLHF | TGTGCCAGCAGCTCCAAGACCGTGAAAACAGGGGATGGTAATTCACCCCTCCACTTT
TRBJ2-7 | - | TRBV7-8 | TRBD1 | CASSRIRGSTYEQYF | TGTGCCAGCAGCCGAATCAGGGGGTCTACCTACGAGCAGTACTTC
TRBJ2-5 | - | TRBV4-2 | - | CASSQENRQKETQYF | TGTGCCAGCAGCCAAGAAAACAGGCAGAAAGAGACCCAGTACTTC